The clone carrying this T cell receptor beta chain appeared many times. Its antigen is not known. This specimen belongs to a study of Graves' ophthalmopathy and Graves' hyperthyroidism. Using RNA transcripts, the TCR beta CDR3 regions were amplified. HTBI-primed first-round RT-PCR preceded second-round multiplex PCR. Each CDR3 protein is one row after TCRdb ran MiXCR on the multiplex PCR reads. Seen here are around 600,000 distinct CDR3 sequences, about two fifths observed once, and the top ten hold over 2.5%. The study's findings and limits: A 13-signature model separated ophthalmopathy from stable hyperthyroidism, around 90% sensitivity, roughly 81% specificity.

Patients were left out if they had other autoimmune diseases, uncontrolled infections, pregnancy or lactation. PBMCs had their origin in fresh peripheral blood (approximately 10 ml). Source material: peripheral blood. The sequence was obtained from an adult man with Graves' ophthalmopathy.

Here the CDR3 DNA reads TGTGCCAGCAGCTTAGCTGGGACAGGGCCCAATCAGCCCCAGCATTTT. Its protein is CASSLAGTGPNQPQHF. The chain links TRBV7-9 to TRBJ1-5; 9 bases agree with TRBD1. This CDR3 is 16 amino acids long. Trimming at V came to 0 bases and at J to 3 bases, leaving 3 bases not matched to a gene. Germline V gene data show CDR1 as SEHNR and CDR2 as FQNEAQ (reference sequence).